This T cell receptor (beta chain) was profiled in a study of shared clonotypes between healthy human individuals. Across the study: Each donor had three CD4 naive, three CD4 memory, two CD8 naive and one CD8 memory plate. Study-level points and caveats: Sample collection involved blood only; tissue repertoires are likely different.

Deep was the level at which the assay was run. Sequencing used immunoSEQ multiplex PCR; TCRdb keeps in-frame clones, though not all of them. The data hold some 2.1 million clones, with 85% to 95% observed a single time. Positively selected for CCR7, the CD45RO-negative cells used as naive CD8 cells excluded terminally differentiated effector memory CD45RA+ cells. This CDR3 has 14 residues. V gave up 6 bases and J gave up 1 base, with 13 bases separating them. CDR1 and CDR2 (germline): MDHEN, SYDVKM. In regard to this clone: Its antigen remains unknown.

The V call is TRBV28, the J call TRBJ2-7; a possible D gene is TRBD1 (6 bases). Sequenced material: naive CD8+ T cells from PBMCs. This clonotype originated in a man between 18 and 29 years old in good health. Some clones in this sample may be carry-over from other donors' samples. The CDR3 DNA follows: TGTGCCAGCAGGCCCGGGACACGATCCTACGAGCAGTACTTC. Translating it yields CASRPGTRSYEQYF.